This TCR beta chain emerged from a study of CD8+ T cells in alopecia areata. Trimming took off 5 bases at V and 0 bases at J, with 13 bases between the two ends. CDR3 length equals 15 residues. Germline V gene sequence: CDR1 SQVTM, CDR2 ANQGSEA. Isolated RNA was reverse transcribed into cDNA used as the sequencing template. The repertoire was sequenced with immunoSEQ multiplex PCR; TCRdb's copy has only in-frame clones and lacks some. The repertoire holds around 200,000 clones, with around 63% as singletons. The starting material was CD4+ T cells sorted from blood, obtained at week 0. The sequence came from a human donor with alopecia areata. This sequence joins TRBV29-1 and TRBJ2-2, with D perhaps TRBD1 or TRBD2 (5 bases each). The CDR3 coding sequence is TGCAGCGTTCCCTTTGGGGACGCGAACACCGGGGAGCTGTTTTTT. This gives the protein CSVPFGDANTGELFF.